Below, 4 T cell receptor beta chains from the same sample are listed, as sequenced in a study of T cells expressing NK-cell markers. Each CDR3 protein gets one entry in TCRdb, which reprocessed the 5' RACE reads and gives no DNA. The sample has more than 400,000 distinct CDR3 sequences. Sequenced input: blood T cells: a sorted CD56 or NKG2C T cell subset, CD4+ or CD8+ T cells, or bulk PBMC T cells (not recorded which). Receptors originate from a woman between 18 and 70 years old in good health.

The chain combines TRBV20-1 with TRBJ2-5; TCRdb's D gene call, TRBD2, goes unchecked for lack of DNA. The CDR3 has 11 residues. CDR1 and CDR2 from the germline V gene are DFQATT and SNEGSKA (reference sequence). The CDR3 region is CSGQAIETQYF.

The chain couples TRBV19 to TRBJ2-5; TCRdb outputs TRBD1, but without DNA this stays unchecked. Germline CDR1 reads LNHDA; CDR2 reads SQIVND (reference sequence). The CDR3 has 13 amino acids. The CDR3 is CASARGPQETQYF. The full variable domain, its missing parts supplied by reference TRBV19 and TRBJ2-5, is DGGITQSPKYLFRKEGQNVTLSCEQNLNHDAMYWYRQDPGQGLRLIYYSQIVNDFQKGDIAEGYSVSREKKESFPLTVTSAQKNPTAFYLCASARGPQETQYFGPGTRLLVL.

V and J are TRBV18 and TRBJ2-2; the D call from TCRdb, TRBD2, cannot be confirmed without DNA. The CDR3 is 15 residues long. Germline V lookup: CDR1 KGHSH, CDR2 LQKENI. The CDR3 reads CASSPLAAYTGELFF.

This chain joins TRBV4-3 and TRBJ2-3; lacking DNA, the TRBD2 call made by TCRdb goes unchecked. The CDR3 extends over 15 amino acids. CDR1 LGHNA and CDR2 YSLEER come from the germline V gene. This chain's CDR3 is CASSQGREVGDTQYF.